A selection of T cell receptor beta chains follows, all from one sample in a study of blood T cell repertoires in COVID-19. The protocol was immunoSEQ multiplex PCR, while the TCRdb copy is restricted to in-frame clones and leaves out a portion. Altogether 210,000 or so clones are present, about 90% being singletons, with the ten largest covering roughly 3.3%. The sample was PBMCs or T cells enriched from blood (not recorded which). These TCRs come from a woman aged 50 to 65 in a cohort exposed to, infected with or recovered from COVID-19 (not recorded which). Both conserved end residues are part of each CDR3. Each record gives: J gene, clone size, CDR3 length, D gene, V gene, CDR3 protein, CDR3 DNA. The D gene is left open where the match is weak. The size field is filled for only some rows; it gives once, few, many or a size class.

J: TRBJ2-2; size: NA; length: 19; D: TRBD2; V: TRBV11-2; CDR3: CASSNHSGAHGFNTGELFF; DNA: TGTGCCAGCAGCAACCATAGCGGGGCCCACGGGTTTAACACCGGGGAGCTGTTTTTT
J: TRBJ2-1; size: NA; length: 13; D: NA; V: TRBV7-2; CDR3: CASSLEAEVEQFF; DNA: TGTGCCAGCAGCTTAGAGGCTGAGGTTGAGCAGTTCTTC
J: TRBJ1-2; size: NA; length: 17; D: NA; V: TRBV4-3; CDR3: CASSQRPIRGLNYGYTF; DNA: TGCGCCAGCAGCCAACGACCGATAAGGGGACTCAACTATGGCTACACCTTC
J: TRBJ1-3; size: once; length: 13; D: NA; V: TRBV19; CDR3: CASSSDSGNTIYF; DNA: TGTGCCAGTAGTAGCGACTCTGGAAACACCATATATTTT
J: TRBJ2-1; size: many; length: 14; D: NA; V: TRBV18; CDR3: CASSSTGYYNEQFF; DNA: TGTGCCAGCTCATCCACAGGATACTACAATGAGCAGTTCTTC
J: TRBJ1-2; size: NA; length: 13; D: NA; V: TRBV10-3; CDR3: CAISLTGSYGYTF; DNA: TGTGCCATCAGTCTCACAGGGAGCTATGGCTACACCTTC
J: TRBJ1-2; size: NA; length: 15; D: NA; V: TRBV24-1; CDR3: CATSDFAQVIYGYTF; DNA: TGTGCCACCAGTGATTTCGCACAGGTAATCTATGGCTACACCTTC
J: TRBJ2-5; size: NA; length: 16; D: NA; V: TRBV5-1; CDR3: CASSLNMRQGGETQYF; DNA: TGCGCCAGCAGCTTGAACATGAGACAGGGAGGAGAGACCCAGTACTTC
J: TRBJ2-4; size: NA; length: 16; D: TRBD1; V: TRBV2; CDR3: CATRLGQGTPRDIQYF; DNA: TGTGCCACACGCTTGGGACAGGGTACCCCCCGGGACATTCAGTACTTC
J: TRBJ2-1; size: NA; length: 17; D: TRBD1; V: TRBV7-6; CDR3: CATTRTQGGQGRDEQFF; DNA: TGTGCCACCACCCGTACACAGGGGGGACAGGGTCGGGATGAGCAGTTCTTC
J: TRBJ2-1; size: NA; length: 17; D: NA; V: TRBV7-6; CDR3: CASSLASAGVPYNEQFF; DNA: TGTGCCAGCAGCTTAGCTTCGGCGGGCGTACCCTACAATGAGCAGTTCTTC
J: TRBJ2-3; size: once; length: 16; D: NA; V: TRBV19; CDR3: CASSPRGAGSTDTQYF; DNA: TGTGCCAGTAGTCCACGGGGGGCGGGGAGCACAGATACGCAGTATTTT
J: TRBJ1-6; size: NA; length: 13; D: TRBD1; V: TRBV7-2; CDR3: CASSLDRGSPLHF; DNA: TGTGCCAGCAGCTTAGACAGGGGGTCACCCCTCCACTTT
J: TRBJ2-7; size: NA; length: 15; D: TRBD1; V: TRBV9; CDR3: CASSARQGSRDEQYF; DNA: TGTGCCAGCAGCGCCCGACAGGGTAGTCGGGACGAGCAGTACTTC
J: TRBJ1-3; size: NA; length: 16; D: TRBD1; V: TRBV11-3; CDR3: CASSHRDRESGNTIYF; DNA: TGTGCCAGCAGCCACCGGGACAGGGAATCTGGAAACACCATATATTTT
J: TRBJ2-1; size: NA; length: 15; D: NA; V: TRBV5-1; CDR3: CASSPATDFYNEQFF; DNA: TGCGCCAGCAGCCCGGCGACAGATTTCTACAATGAGCAGTTCTTC
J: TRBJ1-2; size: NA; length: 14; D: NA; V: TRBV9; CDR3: CASSVGQGLRGYTF; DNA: TGTGCCAGCAGCGTAGGGCAGGGATTGAGGGGCTACACCTTC
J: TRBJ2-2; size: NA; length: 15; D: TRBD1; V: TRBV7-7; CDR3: CASSLTGDDTGELFF; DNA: TGTGCTAGCAGCTTGACAGGGGACGACACCGGGGAGCTGTTTTTT
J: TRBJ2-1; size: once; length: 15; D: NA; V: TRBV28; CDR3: CASSLPGHGRSEQFF; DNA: TGTGCCAGCAGTCTTCCGGGACACGGGCGGAGTGAGCAGTTCTTC
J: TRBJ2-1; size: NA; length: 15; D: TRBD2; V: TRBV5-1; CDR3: CASSLGTTTYNEQFF; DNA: TGCGCCAGCAGCTTAGGGACTACTACCTACAATGAGCAGTTCTTC
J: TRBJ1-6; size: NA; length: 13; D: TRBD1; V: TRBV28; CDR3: CASSLSGGSPLHF; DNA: TGTGCCAGCAGTTTGTCAGGGGGATCACCCCTCCACTTT
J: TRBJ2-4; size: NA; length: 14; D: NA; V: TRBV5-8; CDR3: CASSLQAVLNIQYF; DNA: TGTGCCAGCAGCTTGCAAGCCGTATTAAACATTCAGTACTTC
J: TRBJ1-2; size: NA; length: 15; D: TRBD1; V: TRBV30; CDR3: CAWSMTGSGTRGYTF; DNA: TGTGCCTGGAGCATGACAGGGAGCGGTACTCGCGGCTACACCTTC
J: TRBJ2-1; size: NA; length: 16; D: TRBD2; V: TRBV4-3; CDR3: CASSQDLGGGANEQFF; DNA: TGCGCCAGCAGCCAAGATCTTGGCGGGGGGGCGAATGAGCAGTTCTTC
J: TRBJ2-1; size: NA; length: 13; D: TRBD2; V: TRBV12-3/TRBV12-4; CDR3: CASSQSGGYGQFF; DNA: TGTGCCAGCAGCCAGTCGGGGGGGTATGGGCAGTTCTTC
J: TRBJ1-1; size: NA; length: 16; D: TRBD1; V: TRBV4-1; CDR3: CASSLSPGTENTEAFF; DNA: TGCGCCAGCAGCTTAAGTCCCGGGACAGAGAACACTGAAGCTTTCTTT
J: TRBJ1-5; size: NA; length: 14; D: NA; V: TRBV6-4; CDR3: CASSDTAGDQPQHF; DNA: TGTGCCAGCAGTGACACGGCAGGGGATCAGCCCCAGCATTTT
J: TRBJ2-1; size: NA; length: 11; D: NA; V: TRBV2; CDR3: CASFSYNEQFF; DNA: TGTGCCAGCTTCAGCTACAATGAGCAGTTCTTC
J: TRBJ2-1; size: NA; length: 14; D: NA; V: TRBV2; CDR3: CASKARPSDNEQFF; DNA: TGTGCCAGCAAAGCGCGGCCTAGCGACAATGAGCAGTTCTTC
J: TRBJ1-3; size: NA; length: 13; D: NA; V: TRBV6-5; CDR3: CASTTSPGDTIYF; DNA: TGTGCCAGCACAACGTCTCCGGGAGACACCATATATTTT
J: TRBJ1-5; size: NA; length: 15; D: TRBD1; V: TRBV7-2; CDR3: CASSLRQGVNQPQHF; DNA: TGTGCCAGCAGCTTAAGACAGGGGGTAAATCAGCCCCAGCATTTT
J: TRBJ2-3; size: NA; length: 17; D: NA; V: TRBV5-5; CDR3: CASSAQRGGLSTDTQYF; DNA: TGTGCCAGCAGCGCCCAACGGGGTGGCCTAAGCACAGATACGCAGTATTTT
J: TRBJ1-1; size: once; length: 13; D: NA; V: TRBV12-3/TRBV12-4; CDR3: CASRREMNTEAFF; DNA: TGTGCCAGCAGGAGAGAGATGAACACTGAAGCTTTCTTT
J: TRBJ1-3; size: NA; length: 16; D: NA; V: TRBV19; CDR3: CASSPRNQGLRNTIYF; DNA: TGTGCCAGTAGTCCCCGGAACCAGGGTTTGCGAAACACCATATATTTT
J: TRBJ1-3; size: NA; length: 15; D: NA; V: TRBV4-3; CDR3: CASSRGPGVGNTIYF; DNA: TGCGCCAGCAGCCGAGGTCCGGGGGTTGGAAACACCATATATTTT
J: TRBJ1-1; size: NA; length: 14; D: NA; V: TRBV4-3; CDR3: CASSQEHMNTEAFF; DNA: TGCGCCAGCAGCCAAGAACACATGAACACTGAAGCTTTCTTT
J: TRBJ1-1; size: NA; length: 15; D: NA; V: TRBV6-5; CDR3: CASTLSRGANTEAFF; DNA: TGTGCCAGCACCCTGTCCCGTGGGGCAAACACTGAAGCTTTCTTT
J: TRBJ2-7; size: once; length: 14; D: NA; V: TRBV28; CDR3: CASSSPRGQGKQYF; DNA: TGTGCCAGCAGTTCCCCTCGTGGGCAGGGCAAGCAGTACTTC
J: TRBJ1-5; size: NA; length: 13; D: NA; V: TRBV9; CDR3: CASSHGQNQPQHF; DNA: TGTGCCAGCAGCCACGGACAGAATCAGCCCCAGCATTTT
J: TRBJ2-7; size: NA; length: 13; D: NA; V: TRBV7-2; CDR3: CASAFGREREQYF; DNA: TGTGCCAGTGCCTTTGGTAGGGAGAGAGAGCAGTACTTC
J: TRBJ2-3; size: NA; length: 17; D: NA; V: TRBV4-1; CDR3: CASSQYRRESGTDTQYF; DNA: TGCGCCAGCAGCCAGTACCGTCGGGAATCTGGCACAGATACGCAGTATTTT
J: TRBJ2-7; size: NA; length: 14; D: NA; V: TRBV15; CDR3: CATSRQGNSYEQYF; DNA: TGTGCCACCAGCAGACAGGGAAATAGCTACGAGCAGTACTTC
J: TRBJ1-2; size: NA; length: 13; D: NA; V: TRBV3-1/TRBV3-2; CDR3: CASSPDSRYGYTF; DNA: TGTGCCAGCAGCCCCGACAGCCGGTATGGCTACACCTTC
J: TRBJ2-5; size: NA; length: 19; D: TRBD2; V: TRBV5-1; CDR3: CASSLEPGTSGGGEETQYF; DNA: TGCGCCAGCAGCCTGGAACCCGGGACTAGCGGGGGGGGAGAAGAGACCCAGTACTTC
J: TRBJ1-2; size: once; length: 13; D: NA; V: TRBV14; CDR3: CASSAGQKYGYTF; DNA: TGTGCCAGCAGCGCCGGACAGAAGTATGGCTACACCTTC
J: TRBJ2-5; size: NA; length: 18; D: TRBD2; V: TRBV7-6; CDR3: CASSLSPTSGAYQETQYF; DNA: TGTGCCAGCAGCTTAAGTCCCACTAGCGGGGCGTACCAAGAGACCCAGTACTTC
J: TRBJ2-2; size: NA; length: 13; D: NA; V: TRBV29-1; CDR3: CSGRGRGTGELFF; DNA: TGCAGCGGAAGGGGTAGGGGCACCGGGGAGCTGTTTTTT
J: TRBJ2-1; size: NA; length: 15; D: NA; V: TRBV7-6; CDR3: CASSSEGAPYNEQFF; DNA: TGTGCCAGCAGCTCCGAGGGCGCTCCCTACAATGAGCAGTTCTTC